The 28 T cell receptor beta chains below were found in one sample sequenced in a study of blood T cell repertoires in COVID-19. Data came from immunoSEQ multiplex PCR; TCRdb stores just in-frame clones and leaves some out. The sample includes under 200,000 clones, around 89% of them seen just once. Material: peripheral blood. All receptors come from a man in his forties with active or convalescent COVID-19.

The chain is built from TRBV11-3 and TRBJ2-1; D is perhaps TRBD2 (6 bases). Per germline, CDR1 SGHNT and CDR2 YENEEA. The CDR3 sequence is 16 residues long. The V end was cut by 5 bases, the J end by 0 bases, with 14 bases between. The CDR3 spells CASSLRGESSYNEQFF. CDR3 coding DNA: TGTGCCAGCAGCCTCCGCGGGGAGAGCTCCTACAATGAGCAGTTCTTC.

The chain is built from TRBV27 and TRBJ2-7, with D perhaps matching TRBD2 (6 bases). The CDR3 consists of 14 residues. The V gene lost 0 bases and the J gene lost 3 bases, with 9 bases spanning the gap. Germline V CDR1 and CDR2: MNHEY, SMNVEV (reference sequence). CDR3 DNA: TGTGCCAGCAGTTTATCCGGGAGTGGCTACGAGCAGTACTTC. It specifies CASSLSGSGYEQYF.

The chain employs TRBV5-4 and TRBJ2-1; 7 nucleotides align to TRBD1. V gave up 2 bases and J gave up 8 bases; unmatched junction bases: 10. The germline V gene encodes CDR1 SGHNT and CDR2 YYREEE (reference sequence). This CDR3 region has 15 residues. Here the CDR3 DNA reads TGTGCCAGCAGCTTATCAGGGGGTGGTCGCGATGAGCAGTTCTTC. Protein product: CASSLSGGGRDEQFF.

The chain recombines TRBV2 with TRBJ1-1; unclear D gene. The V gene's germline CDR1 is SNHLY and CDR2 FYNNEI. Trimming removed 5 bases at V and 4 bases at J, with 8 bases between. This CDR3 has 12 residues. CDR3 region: CASSLSSTEAFF. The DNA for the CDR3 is TGTGCCAGCAGTCTTAGTAGCACTGAAGCTTTCTTT.

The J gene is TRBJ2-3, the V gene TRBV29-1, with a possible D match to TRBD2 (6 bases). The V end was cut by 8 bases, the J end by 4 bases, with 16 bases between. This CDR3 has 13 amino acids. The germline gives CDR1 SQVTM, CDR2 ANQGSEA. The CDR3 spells CSMERAQSDTQYF. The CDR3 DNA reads TGCAGCATGGAGCGGGCCCAATCAGATACGCAGTATTTT.

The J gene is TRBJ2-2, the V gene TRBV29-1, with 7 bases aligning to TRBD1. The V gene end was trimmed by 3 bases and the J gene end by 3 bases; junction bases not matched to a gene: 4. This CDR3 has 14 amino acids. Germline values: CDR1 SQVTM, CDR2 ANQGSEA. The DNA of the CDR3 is TGCAGCGTTGATAGACAGGGTGACACCGGGGAGCTGTTTTTT. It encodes CSVDRQGDTGELFF.

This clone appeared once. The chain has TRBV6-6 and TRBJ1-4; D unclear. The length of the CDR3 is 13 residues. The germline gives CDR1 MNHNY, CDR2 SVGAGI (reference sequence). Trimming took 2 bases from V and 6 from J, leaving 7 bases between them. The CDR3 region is CASSYVSDEKLFF. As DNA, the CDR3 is TGTGCCAGCAGTTACGTATCGGATGAAAAACTGTTTTTT.

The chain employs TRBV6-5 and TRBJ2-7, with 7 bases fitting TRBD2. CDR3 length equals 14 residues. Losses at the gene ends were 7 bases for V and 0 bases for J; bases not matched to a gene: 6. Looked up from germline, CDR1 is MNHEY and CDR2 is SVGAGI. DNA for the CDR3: TGTGCCAGCACCCCACCGGGGGGCTCCTACGAGCAGTACTTC. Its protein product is CASTPPGGSYEQYF.

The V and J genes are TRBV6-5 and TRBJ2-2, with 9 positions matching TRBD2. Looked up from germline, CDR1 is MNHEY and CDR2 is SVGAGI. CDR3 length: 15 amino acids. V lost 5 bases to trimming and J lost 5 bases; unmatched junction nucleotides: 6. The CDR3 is CASSLAGGRTGELFF. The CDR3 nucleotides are TGTGCCAGCAGTCTCGCGGGGGGGAGGACCGGGGAGCTGTTTTTT.

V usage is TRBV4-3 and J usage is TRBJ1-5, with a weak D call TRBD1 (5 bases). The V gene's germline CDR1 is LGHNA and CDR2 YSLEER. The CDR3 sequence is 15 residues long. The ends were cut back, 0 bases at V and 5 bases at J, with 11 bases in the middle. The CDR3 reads CASSQEVGGDQPQHF. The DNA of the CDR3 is TGCGCCAGCAGCCAAGAGGTTGGGGGGGATCAGCCCCAGCATTTT.

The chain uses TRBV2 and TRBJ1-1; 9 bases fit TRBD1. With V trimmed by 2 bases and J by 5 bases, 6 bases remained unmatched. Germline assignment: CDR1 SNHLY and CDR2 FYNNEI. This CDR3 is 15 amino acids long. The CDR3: CASSEIDGQGTEAFF. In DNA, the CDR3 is TGTGCCAGCAGTGAAATCGACGGACAGGGGACTGAAGCTTTCTTT.

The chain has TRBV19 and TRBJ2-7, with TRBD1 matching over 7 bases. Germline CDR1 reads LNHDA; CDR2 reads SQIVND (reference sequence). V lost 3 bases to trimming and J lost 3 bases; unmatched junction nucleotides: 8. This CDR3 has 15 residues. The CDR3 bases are TGTGCCAGTAGTATTAATGGACAGGTCGACTACGAGCAGTACTTC. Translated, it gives CASSINGQVDYEQYF.

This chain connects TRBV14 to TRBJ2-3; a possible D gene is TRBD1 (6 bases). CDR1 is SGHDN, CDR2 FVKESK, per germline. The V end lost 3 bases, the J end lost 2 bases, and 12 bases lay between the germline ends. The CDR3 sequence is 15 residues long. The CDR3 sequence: CASSQRGGYTDTQYF. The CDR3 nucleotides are TGTGCCAGCAGCCAGAGAGGGGGTTACACAGATACGCAGTATTTT. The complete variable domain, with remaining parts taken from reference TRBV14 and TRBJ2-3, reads EAGVTQFPSHSVIEKGQTVTLRCDPISGHDNLYWYRRVMGKEIKFLLHFVKESKQDESGMPNNRFLAERTGGTYSTLKVQPAELEDSGVYFCASSQRGGYTDTQYFGPGTRLTVL.

CDR3 residues: CASSYAGTGGTDTQYF. In DNA form, the CDR3 reads TGTGCCAGTAGTTACGCCGGGACAGGGGGCACAGATACGCAGTATTTT. The genes are TRBV19 and TRBJ2-3, with TRBD1 matching 10 bases. The germline CDR1 and CDR2 sequences are LNHDA and SQIVND (reference sequence). Losses at the gene ends were 5 bases for V and 1 base for J; bases not matched to a gene: 6. The CDR3 totals 16 residues.

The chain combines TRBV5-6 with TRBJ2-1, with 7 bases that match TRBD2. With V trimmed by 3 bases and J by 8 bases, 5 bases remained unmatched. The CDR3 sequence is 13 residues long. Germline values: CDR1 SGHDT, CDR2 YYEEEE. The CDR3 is CASSSGGWDEQFF. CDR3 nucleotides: TGTGCCAGCAGCTCGGGAGGCTGGGATGAGCAGTTCTTC.

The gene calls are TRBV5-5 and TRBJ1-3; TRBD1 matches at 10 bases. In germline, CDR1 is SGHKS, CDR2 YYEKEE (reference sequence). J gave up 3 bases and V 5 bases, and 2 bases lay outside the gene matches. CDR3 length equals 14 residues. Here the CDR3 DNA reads TGTGCCAGCAGGGACAGGGGGATTGGAAACACCATATATTTT. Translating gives CASRDRGIGNTIYF.

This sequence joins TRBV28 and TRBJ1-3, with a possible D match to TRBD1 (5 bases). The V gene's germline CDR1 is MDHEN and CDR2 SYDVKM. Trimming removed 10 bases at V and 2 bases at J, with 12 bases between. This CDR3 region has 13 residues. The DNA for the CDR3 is TGTGCCACCATCAGGGAAACTGGAAACACCATATATTTT. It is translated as CATIRETGNTIYF. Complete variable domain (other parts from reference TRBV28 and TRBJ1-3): DVKVTQSSRYLVKRTGEKVFLECVQDMDHENMFWYRQDPGLGLRLIYFSYDVKMKEKGDIPEGYSVSREKKERFSLILESASTNQTSMYLCATIRETGNTIYFGEGSWLTVV.

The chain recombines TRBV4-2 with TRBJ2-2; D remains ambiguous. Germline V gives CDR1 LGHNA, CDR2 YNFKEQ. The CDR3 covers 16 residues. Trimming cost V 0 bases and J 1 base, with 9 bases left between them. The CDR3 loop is CASSQDVGGNTGELFF. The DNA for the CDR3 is TGTGCCAGCAGCCAAGATGTTGGCGGGAACACCGGGGAGCTGTTTTTT.

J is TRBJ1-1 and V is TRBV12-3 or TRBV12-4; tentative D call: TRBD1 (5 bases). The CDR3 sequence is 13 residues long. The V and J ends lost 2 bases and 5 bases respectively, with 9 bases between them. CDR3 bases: TGTGCCAGCAGTTTACGGGGGGAAACTGAAGCTTTCTTT. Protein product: CASSLRGETEAFF.

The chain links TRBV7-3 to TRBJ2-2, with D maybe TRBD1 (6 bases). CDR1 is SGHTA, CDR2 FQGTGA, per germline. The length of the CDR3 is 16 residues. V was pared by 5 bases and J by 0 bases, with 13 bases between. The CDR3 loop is CASSRVRTANTGELFF. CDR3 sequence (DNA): TGTGCCAGCAGCCGCGTGAGGACAGCGAACACCGGGGAGCTGTTTTTT.

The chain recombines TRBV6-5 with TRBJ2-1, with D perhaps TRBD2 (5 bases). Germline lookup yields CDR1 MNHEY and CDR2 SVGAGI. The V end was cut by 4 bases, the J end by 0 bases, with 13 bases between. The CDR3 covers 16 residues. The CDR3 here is CASSWTFSNSYNEQFF. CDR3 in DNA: TGTGCCAGCAGTTGGACTTTTAGTAACTCCTACAATGAGCAGTTCTTC.

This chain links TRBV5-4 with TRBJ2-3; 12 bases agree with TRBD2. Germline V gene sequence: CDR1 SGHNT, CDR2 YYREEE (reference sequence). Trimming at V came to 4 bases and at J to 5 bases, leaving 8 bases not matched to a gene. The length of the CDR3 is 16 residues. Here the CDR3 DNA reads TGTGCCAGCAGCGGAAGACTAGCGGGAGAGCAAGATACGCAGTATTTT. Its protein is CASSGRLAGEQDTQYF. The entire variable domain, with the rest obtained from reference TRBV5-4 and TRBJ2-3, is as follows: ETGVTQSPTHLIKTRGQQVTLRCSSQSGHNTVSWYQQALGQGPQFIFQYYREEENGRGNFPPRFSGLQFPNYSSELNVNALELDDSALYLCASSGRLAGEQDTQYFGPGTRLTVL.

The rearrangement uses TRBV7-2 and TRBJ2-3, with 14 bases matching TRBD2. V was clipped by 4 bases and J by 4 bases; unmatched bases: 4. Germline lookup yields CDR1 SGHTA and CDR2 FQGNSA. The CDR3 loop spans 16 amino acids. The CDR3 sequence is CASSSGLAGGADTQYF. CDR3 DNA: TGTGCCAGCAGCTCAGGACTAGCGGGGGGAGCAGATACGCAGTATTTT.

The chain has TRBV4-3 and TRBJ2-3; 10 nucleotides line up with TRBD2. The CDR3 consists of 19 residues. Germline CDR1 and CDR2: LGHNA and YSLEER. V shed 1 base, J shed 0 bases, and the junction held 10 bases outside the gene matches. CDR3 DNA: TGCGCCAGCAGCCAAGGAACTCCCGGACTAGCGGTTAGCACAGATACGCAGTATTTT. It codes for CASSQGTPGLAVSTDTQYF.

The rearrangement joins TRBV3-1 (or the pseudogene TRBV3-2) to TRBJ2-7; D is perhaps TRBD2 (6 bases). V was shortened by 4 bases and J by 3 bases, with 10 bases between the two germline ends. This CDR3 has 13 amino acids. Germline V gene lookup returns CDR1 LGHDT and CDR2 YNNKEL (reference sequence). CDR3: CASSLSSGYEQYF. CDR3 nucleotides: TGTGCCAGCAGCCTTAGTAGCGGCTACGAGCAGTACTTC.

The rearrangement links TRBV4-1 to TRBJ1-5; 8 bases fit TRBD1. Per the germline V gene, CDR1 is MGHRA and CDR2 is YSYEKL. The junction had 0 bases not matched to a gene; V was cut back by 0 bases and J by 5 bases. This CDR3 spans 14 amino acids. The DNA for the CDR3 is TGCGCCAGCAGCCAAGAGACAGGGGATCAGCCCCAGCATTTT. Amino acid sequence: CASSQETGDQPQHF.

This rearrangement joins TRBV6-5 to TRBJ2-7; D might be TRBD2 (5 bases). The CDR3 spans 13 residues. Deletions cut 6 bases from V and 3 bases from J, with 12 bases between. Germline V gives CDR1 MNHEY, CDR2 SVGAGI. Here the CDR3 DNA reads TGTGCCAGCAGCAGGACGGCGGGCTACGAGCAGTACTTC. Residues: CASSRTAGYEQYF.

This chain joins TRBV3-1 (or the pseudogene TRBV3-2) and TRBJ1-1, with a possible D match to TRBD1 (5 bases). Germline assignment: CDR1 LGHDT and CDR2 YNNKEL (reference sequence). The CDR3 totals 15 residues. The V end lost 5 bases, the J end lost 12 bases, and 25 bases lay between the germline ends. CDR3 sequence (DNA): TGTGCCAGCAGCGTAGGGACTGCCAACCCGAAGACAACTTTCTTT. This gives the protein CASSVGTANPKTTFF.